What follows is one T cell receptor beta chain and its context. Its antigen is not identified. The sample comes from a study of cytomegalovirus exposure and HLA in healthy donors. PCR involved 60 Vbeta and 13 Jbeta primers. The repertoire was sequenced with immunoSEQ multiplex PCR; TCRdb's copy has only in-frame clones and lacks some. This sample has over 100,000 clones, with approximately 78% found just once. Study findings and constraints: Overall, roughly 160 TCR beta chains were annotated as cytomegalovirus-associated.

Looked up from germline, CDR1 is LNHDA and CDR2 is SQIVND (reference sequence). The CDR3 has 17 amino acids. V dropped 9 bases and J dropped 0 bases, with 21 bases sitting between them. Each donor was nominally healthy when sampled (though unrecorded immune exposures were likely). Material for sequencing was PBMCs. The source of this sequence is a man aged 30 to 39 in good health and CMV-seropositive. The chain employs TRBV19 and TRBJ1-5, with a tentative D call TRBD1 (5 bases). This CDR3 is CASQFFEGRYSNQPQHF. CDR3 nucleotides: TGTGCCAGCCAGTTTTTTGAGGGGAGGTATAGCAATCAGCCCCAGCATTTT.